This entry features one TCR beta chain sequence. In the authors' methods: Estimation of nucleated cell counts relied on the amplification of reference gene primers. TCRdb keeps only in-frame clones here, not all; method: immunoSEQ multiplex PCR. D and trimming were read from the DNA, whereas the V and J calls and clone size are those reported in that table. The sample has around 240,000 clones, approximately 80% seen once. This entry comes from a study of blood T cell repertoires in COVID-19. The overall study: Acute and convalescent COVID-19 samples came from the United States, Italy and Spain. The cDNA or gDNA used as material had been derived from T cells, B-cell-depleted T cells, or PBMCs.

The clonotype originates from a woman aged 50 to 60 with acute or convalescent COVID-19. The sample was peripheral blood.

The CDR3 sequence is CASSLVGQINQPQHF. DNA for the CDR3: TGTGCCAGCAGCTTAGTGGGACAGATCAATCAGCCCCAGCATTTT. The V call is TRBV7-2, the J call TRBJ1-5; 7 positions match TRBD1. Germline trimming cut 1 base from V and 3 bases from J; bases unmatched to any gene: 3. CDR1 is SGHTA and CDR2 is FQGNSA in the germline V gene. This CDR3 is built from 15 residues.